This T cell receptor beta chain was sequenced for a study of Ad26.COV2.S vaccination and SARS-CoV-2 variants. The treatment was: approximately 18 received Ad26.COV2.S at low or high dose, single or two shots; 5 received placebo; per-sample allocation not given. Day 63 after the first injection of vaccine or placebo was the sampling time. Vaccine was an Ad26 vector expressing Wuhan-strain SARS-CoV-2 spike. Assay: immunoSEQ multiplex PCR; the TCRdb copy retains only in-frame clones and omits some. The table has about 410,000 clones, 70% to 90% seen once. Trimming removed 0 bases at V and 0 bases at J, with 16 bases between. The CDR3 is 18 residues long. Germline V gives CDR1 SGHDT, CDR2 YYEEEE.

The chain combines TRBV5-6 with TRBJ1-5; D is possibly TRBD1 (6 bases). The sample here was peripheral blood, taken in a trial of Ad26.COV2.S vaccine versus placebo. The receptor's source is a person aged 18 to 65 who received the Ad26.COV2.S COVID-19 vaccine or a placebo. For the CDR3, the DNA is TGTGCCAGCAGCTTGGCCGGGGGCGCGGTGGATAGCAATCAGCCCCAGCATTTT. Translating it yields CASSLAGGAVDSNQPQHF.